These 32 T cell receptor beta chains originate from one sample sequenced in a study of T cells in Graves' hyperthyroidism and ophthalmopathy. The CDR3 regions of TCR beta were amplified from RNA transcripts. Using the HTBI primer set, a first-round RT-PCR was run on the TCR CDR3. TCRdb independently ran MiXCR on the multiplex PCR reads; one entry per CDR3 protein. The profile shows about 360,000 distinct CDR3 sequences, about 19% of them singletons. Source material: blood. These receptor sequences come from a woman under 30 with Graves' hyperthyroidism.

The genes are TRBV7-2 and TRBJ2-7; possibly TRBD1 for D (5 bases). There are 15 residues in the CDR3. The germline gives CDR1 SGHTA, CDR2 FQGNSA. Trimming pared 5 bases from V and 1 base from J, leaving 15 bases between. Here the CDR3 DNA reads TGTGCCAGCAGCCCGTACAGGATAACATCCTACGAGCAGTACGTC. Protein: CASSPYRITSYEQYV.

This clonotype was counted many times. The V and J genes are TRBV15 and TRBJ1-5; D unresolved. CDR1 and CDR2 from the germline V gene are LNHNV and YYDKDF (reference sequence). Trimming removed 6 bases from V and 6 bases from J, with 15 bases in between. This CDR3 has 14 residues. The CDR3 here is CATRMGDRGQPQHF. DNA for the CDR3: TGTGCCACCAGGATGGGTGATAGAGGTCAGCCCCAGCATTTT.

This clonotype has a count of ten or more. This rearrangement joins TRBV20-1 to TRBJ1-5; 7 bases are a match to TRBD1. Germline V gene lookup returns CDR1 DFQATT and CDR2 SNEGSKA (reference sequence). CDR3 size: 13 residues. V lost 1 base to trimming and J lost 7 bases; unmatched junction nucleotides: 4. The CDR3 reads CSARGQGGQPQHF. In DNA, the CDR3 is TGCAGTGCTAGAGGACAGGGTGGGCAGCCCCAGCATTTT.

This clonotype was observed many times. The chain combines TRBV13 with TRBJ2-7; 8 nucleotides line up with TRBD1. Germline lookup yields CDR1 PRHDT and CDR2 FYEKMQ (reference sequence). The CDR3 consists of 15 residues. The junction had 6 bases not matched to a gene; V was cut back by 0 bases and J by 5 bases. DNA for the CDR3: TGTGCCAGCAGCTTAGGTCCAGGGGGCATGAACGAGCAGTACTTC. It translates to CASSLGPGGMNEQYF.

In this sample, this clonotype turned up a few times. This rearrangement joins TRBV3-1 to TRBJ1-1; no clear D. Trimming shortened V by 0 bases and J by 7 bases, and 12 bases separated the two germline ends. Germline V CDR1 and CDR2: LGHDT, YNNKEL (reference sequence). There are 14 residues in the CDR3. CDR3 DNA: TGTGCCAGCAGCCAAGAGGGTAGGACGGGTGAAGCTTTCTTT. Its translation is CASSQEGRTGEAFF.

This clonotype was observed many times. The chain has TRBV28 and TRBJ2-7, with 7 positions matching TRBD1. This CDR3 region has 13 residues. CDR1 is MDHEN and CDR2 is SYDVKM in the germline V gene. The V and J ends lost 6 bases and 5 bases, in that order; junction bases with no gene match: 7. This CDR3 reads CASRRQGFDEQYF. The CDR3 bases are TGTGCCAGCAGAAGACAGGGCTTCGACGAGCAGTACTTC.

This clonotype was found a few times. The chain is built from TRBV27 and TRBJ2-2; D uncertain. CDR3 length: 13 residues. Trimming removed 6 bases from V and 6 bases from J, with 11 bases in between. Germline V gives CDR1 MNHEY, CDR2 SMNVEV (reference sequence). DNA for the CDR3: TGTGCCAGCAGGACACATTGGGCCGGGGAGCTGTTTTTT. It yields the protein CASRTHWAGELFF.

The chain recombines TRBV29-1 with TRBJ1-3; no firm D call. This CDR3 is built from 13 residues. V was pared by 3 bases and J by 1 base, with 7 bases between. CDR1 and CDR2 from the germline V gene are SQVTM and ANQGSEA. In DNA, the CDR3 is TGCAGCGTTGACCCCGGGTCTGGAAACACCATATATTTT. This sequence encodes CSVDPGSGNTIYF.

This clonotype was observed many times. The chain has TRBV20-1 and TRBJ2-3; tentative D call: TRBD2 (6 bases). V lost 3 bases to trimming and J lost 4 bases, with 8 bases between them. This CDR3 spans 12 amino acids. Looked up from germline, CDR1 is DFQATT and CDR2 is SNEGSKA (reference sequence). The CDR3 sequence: CSASPGADTQYF. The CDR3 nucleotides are TGCAGTGCTAGTCCGGGGGCAGATACGCAGTATTTT.

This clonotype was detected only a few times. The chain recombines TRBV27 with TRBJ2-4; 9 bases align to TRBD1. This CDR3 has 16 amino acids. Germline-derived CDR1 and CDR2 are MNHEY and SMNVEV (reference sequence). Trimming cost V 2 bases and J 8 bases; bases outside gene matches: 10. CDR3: CASSLRGRTGEDIQYF. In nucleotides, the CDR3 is TGTGCCAGCAGTTTACGAGGTCGGACAGGGGAAGACATTCAGTACTTC.

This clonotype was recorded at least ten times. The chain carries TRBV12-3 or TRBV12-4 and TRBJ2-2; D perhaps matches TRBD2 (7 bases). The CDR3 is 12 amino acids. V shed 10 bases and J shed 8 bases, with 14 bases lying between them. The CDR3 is CATEGGLGELFF. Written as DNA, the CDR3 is TGTGCCACCGAGGGGGGGCTTGGGGAGCTGTTTTTT.

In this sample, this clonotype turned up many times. The CDR3 loop is CASSPIYEQYF. The CDR3 DNA reads as TGTGCCAGCAGTCCCATCTACGAGCAGTACTTC. The chain combines TRBV6-4 with TRBJ2-7; D is undetermined. The V gene's germline CDR1 is MRHNA and CDR2 SNTAGT. V shed 5 bases and J shed 3 bases, with 5 bases lying between them. The CDR3 consists of 11 residues.

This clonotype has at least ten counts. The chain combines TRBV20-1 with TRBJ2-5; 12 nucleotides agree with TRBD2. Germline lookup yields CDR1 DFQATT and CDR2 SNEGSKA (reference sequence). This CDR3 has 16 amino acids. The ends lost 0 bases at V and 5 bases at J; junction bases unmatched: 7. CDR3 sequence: CSARDPLAGGLETQYF. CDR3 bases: TGCAGTGCTAGAGATCCCCTAGCGGGGGGGCTTGAGACCCAGTACTTC.

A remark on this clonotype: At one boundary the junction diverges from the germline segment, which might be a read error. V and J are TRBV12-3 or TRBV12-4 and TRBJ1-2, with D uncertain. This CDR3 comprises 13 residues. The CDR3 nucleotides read TGTGCGAGCAGTGTTGTTTCGGTGTCTGGCTACACCTTC. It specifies CASSVVSVSGYTF.

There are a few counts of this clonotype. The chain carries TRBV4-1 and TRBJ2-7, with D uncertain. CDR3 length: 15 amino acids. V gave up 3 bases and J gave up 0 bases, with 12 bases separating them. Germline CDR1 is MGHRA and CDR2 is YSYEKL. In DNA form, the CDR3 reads TGCGCCAGCAGCCATTTTGCACAGCCCTCCTACGAGCAGTACTTC. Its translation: CASSHFAQPSYEQYF.

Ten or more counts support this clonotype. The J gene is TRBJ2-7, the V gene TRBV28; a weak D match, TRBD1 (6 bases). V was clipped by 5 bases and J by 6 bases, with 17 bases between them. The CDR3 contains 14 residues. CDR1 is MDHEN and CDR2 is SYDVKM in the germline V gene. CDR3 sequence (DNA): TGTGCCAGCAGTCAGGGGCGTAGTCCGGTCGAGCAGTACTTC. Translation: CASSQGRSPVEQYF.

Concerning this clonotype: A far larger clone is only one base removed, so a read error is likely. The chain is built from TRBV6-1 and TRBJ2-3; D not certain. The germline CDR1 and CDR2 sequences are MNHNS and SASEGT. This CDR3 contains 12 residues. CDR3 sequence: CSSSLSTDTQYF. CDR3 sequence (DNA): TGTTCCAGCAGCCTAAGCACAGATACGCAGTATTTT.

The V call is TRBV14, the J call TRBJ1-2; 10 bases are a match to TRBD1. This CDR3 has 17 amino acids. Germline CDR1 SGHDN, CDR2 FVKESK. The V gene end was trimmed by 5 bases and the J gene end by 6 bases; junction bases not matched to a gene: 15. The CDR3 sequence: CASSNLIRDRGKDGYTF. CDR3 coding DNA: TGTGCCAGCAGCAATTTAATCCGGGACAGGGGTAAAGATGGCTACACCTTC.

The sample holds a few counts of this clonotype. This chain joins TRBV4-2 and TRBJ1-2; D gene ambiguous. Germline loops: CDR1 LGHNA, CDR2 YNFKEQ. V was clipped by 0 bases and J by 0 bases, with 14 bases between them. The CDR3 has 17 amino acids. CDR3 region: CASSQDRVLGANYGYTF. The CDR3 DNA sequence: TGTGCCAGCAGCCAAGATCGAGTTCTCGGAGCTAACTATGGCTACACCTTC.

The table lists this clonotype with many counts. The CDR3 region has the DNA TGCAGTGCTATTAAGGGAGGAGAGGATCAGCCCCAGCATTTT. This codes for CSAIKGGEDQPQHF. The chain recombines TRBV20-1 with TRBJ1-5; no clear D gene. The CDR3 spans 14 residues. V was trimmed by 4 bases and J by 5 bases, leaving 15 bases between them. Germline V lookup: CDR1 DFQATT, CDR2 SNEGSKA (reference sequence).

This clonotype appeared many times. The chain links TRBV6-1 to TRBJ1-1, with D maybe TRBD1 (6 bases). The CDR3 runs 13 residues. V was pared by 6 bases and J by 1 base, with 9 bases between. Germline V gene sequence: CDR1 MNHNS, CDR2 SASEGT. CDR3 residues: CASREQGNTEAFF. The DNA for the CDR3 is TGTGCCAGCAGGGAACAGGGGAACACTGAAGCTTTCTTT.

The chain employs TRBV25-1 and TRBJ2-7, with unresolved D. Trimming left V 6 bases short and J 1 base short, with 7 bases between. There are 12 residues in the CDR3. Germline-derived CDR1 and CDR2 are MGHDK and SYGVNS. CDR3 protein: CASRGLSYEQYF. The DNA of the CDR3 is TGTGCCAGCAGAGGGTTATCCTACGAGCAGTACTTC.

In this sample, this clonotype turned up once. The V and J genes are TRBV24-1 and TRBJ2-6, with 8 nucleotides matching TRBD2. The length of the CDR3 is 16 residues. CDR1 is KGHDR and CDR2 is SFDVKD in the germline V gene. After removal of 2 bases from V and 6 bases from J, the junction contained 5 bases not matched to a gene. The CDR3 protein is CATSDSGGRVANVLTF. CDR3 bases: TGTGCCACCAGTGATTCGGGGGGGCGTGTGGCCAACGTCCTGACTTTC.

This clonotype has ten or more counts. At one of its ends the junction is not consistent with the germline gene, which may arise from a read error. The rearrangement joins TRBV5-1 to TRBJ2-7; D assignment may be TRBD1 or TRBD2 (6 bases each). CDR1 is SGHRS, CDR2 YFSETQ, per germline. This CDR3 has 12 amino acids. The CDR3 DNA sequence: TGCGCCGGCAGCTTAGGGGGAGGTGAGCAGTACTTC. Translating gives CAGSLGGGEQYF.

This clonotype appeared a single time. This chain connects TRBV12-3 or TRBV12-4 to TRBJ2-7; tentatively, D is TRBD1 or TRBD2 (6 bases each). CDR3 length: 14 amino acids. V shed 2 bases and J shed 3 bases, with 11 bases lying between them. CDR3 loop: CASSLRGPVYEQYF. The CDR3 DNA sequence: TGTGCCAGCAGTTTACGGGGGCCCGTCTACGAGCAGTACTTC.

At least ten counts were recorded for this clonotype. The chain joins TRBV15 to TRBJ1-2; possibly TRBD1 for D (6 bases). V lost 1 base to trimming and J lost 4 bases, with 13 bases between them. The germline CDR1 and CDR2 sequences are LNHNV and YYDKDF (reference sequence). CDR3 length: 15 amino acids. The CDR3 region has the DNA TGTGCCACCAGCAGAGTACAGGGCTCCGGCTATGGCTACACCTTC. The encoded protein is CATSRVQGSGYGYTF.

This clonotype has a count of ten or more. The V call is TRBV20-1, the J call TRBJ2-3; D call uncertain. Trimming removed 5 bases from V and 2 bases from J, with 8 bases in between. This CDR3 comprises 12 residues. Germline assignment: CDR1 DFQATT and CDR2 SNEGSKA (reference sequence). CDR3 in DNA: TGCAGTGCTCTGAGAGACACAGATACGCAGTATTTT. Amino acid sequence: CSALRDTDTQYF.

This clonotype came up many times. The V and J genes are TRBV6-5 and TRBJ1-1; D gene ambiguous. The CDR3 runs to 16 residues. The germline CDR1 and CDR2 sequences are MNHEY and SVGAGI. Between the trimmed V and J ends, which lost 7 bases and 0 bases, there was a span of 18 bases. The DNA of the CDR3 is TGTGCCAGCACCCCCTCCCTGATAGAGATGAACACTGAAGCTTTCTTT. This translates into CASTPSLIEMNTEAFF.

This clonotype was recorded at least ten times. CDR3 in amino acids: CASSSPTSTVQYF. The CDR3 coding sequence is TGTGCCAGCAGCTCCCCCACCTCTACGGTGCAGTACTTC. This chain uses TRBV7-8 with TRBJ2-7, with D unclear. Per germline, CDR1 SGHVS and CDR2 FQNEAQ. Trimming left V 4 bases short and J 9 bases short, with 16 bases between. The CDR3 sequence is 13 residues long.

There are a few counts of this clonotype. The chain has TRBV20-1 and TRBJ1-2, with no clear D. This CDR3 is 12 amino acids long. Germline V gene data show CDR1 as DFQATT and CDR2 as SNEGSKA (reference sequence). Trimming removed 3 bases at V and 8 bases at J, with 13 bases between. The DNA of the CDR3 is TGCAGTGCTAGGGTCAGTGAGGGCGGCTACACCTTC. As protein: CSARVSEGGYTF.

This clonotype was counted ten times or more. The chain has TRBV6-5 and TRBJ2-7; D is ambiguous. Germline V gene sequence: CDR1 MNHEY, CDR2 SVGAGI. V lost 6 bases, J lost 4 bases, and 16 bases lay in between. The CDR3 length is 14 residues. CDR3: CASRAPGLMYEQYF. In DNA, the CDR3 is TGTGCCAGCAGGGCTCCCGGCTTAATGTACGAGCAGTACTTC.

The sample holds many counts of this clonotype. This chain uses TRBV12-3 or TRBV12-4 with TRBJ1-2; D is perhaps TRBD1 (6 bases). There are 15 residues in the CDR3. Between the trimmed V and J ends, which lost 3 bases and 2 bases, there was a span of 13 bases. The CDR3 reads CASSLRTAINYGYTF. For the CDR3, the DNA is TGTGCCAGCAGTTTGAGGACAGCTATAAACTATGGCTACACCTTC.